The 24 T cell receptor beta chains presented below share a single source sample, sequenced in a study of radiation and T cells in renal cell carcinoma. Documented time point: blood 2 weeks post-SBRT. The treatment here: 15 Gy SBRT to primary tumor, nephrectomy 4 weeks later. Sequencing used immunoSEQ multiplex PCR; TCRdb keeps in-frame clones, though not all of them. The table shows fewer than 90,000 clones, with around 85% occurring only once. The specimen was blood, collected from a patient whose treatment included radiotherapy and nephrectomy. Receptors were obtained from a woman in her fifties or sixties with renal cell carcinoma.

V is TRBV10-2 and J is TRBJ2-2, with 10 bases matching TRBD1. Germline CDR1 is WSHSY and CDR2 is SAAADI. The CDR3 contains 16 residues. V lost 6 bases, J lost 1 base, and 5 bases stayed unmatched. The CDR3, as DNA: TGCGCCAGCAGGGACAGGGGGGGAAGGAACACCGGGGAGCTGTTTTTT. This codes for CASRDRGGRNTGELFF.

This chain joins TRBV6-5 and TRBJ2-7; TRBD1 matches at 8 bases. The CDR3 runs to 15 residues. V was pared by 0 bases and J by 4 bases, with 5 bases of the junction left unmatched. The V gene's germline CDR1 is MNHEY and CDR2 SVGAGI. CDR3 residues: CASSYSGTGQYEQYF. DNA of the CDR3: TGTGCCAGCAGTTACTCCGGGACAGGCCAATACGAGCAGTACTTC.

The chain recombines TRBV10-3 with TRBJ2-2; D is perhaps TRBD1 (6 bases). V lost 3 bases to trimming and J lost 7 bases, with 12 bases between them. The CDR3 runs to 14 residues. Germline values: CDR1 ENHRY, CDR2 SYGVKD. This CDR3 reads CAISDSPGDGELFF. The CDR3 nucleotides read TGTGCCATCAGTGATAGTCCAGGGGACGGGGAGCTGTTTTTT.

CDR3 region: CASSPTGAWETQYF. CDR3 DNA sequence: TGTGCCAGCAGTCCAACGGGGGCGTGGGAGACCCAGTACTTC. The genes are TRBV27 and TRBJ2-5; D might be TRBD1 or TRBD2, each matching 6 bases. Germline V lookup: CDR1 MNHEY, CDR2 SMNVEV (reference sequence). This CDR3 spans 14 amino acids. Trimming stripped 5 bases from V and 5 bases from J, with 15 bases between.

The V and J genes are TRBV5-1 and TRBJ1-1, with D perhaps TRBD1 (6 bases). Germline V gene data show CDR1 as SGHRS and CDR2 as YFSETQ. The CDR3 contains 17 residues. V lost 0 bases and J lost 3, with 18 bases in between. DNA for the CDR3: TGCGCCAGCAGCTTGGTAGGACAGCCAAGATCGGACACTGAAGCTTTCTTT. Amino acids: CASSLVGQPRSDTEAFF. The full variable domain, with the rest looked up from reference TRBV5-1 and TRBJ1-1, is KAGVTQTPRYLIKTRGQQVTLSCSPISGHRSVSWYQQTPGQGLQFLFEYFSETQRNKGNFPGRFSGRQFSNSRSEMNVSTLELGDSALYLCASSLVGQPRSDTEAFFGQGTRLTVV.

The chain uses TRBV7-7 and TRBJ2-7; D gene uncertain. Germline loops: CDR1 SSHAT, CDR2 FNYEAQ (reference sequence). Between the trimmed V and J ends, which lost 5 bases and 1 base, there was a span of 9 bases. CDR3 length equals 13 residues. Here the CDR3 reads CASSPFRSYEQYF. The DNA of the CDR3 is TGTGCCAGCAGCCCATTCCGTTCCTACGAGCAGTACTTC.

This chain links TRBV19 with TRBJ2-7; 9 bases agree with TRBD1. Per the germline V gene, CDR1 is LNHDA and CDR2 is SQIVND (reference sequence). The CDR3 runs to 14 residues. Unmatched junction bases numbered 5, after V lost 3 bases and J lost 5 bases. The CDR3 here is CASSIGTGKNEQYF. DNA of the CDR3: TGTGCCAGTAGTATTGGGACAGGGAAAAACGAGCAGTACTTC.

V gene TRBV29-1 combines with J gene TRBJ2-7; tentatively, D is TRBD2 (6 bases). Looked up from germline, CDR1 is SQVTM and CDR2 is ANQGSEA. This CDR3 has 12 residues. Trimming shortened V by 7 bases and J by 7 bases, and 17 bases separated the two germline ends. The CDR3 sequence: CSAGSTKGEQYF. In nucleotides, the CDR3 is TGCAGCGCCGGGAGCACCAAAGGGGAGCAGTACTTC.

The V call is TRBV6-6, the J call TRBJ1-2; the D gene is possibly TRBD1 (5 bases). CDR3 length: 14 residues. Trimming cost V 6 bases and J 6 bases, with 17 bases left between them. CDR1 is MNHNY and CDR2 is SVGAGI in the germline V gene (reference sequence). The CDR3 region is CASSLQGGGNGYTF. CDR3 sequence (DNA): TGTGCCAGCAGCCTCCAGGGCGGGGGGAATGGCTACACCTTC.

The V and J genes are TRBV18 and TRBJ1-5; D perhaps matches TRBD1 (6 bases). V was pared by 6 bases and J by 0 bases, with 21 bases between. Germline assignment: CDR1 KGHSH and CDR2 LQKENI. The CDR3 covers 18 residues. CDR3 sequence: CASSEGNRVLYSNQPQHF. For the CDR3, the DNA is TGTGCCAGCTCCGAAGGGAACAGGGTCTTATATAGCAATCAGCCCCAGCATTTT.

The gene calls are TRBV13 and TRBJ2-4, with 16 bases aligning to TRBD2. Trimming removed 1 base from V and 3 bases from J; junction bases left unmatched: 3. Germline CDR1 reads PRHDT; CDR2 reads FYEKMQ (reference sequence). The CDR3 loop spans 18 amino acids. CDR3 sequence reads: CASSLAGTSGRGKNIQYF. CDR3 nucleotides: TGTGCCAGCAGCTTAGCCGGGACTAGCGGGAGGGGCAAAAACATTCAGTACTTC.

The chain is built from TRBV2 and TRBJ1-1, with 7 bases that match TRBD1. Germline V gene sequence: CDR1 SNHLY, CDR2 FYNNEI. V shed 5 bases, J shed 0 bases, and the junction held 3 bases outside the gene matches. This CDR3 has 14 residues. CDR3 sequence reads: CASSRQGLNTEAFF. The CDR3 DNA reads as TGTGCCAGCAGTCGACAGGGACTGAACACTGAAGCTTTCTTT.

This rearrangement joins TRBV2 to TRBJ2-7, with no clear D. V was pared by 6 bases and J by 4 bases, with 7 bases between. Per germline, CDR1 SNHLY and CDR2 FYNNEI. The CDR3 spans 11 residues. This chain's CDR3 is CASRQEYEQYF. In nucleotides, the CDR3 is TGTGCCAGCAGGCAGGAGTACGAGCAGTACTTC.

The chain combines TRBV19 with TRBJ2-1; 8 bases are shared with TRBD2. The CDR3 spans 14 residues. J lost 4 bases, V lost 5 bases, and 4 bases had no gene match. Per the germline V gene, CDR1 is LNHDA and CDR2 is SQIVND (reference sequence). CDR3 in amino acids: CASSSLAVYNEQFF. For the CDR3, the DNA is TGTGCCAGTAGTTCACTAGCGGTATACAATGAGCAGTTCTTC.

The chain combines TRBV5-6 with TRBJ1-4, with no clear D. There are 14 residues in the CDR3. Germline CDR1 SGHDT, CDR2 YYEEEE. The V gene lost 1 base and the J gene lost 4 bases, with 8 bases spanning the gap. The CDR3 loop is CASSLTGINEKLFF. CDR3 bases: TGTGCCAGCAGCTTGACGGGGATTAATGAAAAACTGTTTTTT.

The chain carries TRBV19 and TRBJ2-1; 12 bases agree with TRBD2. Losses at the gene ends were 5 bases for V and 6 bases for J; bases not matched to a gene: 5. This CDR3 is built from 15 residues. Germline V gene data show CDR1 as LNHDA and CDR2 as SQIVND (reference sequence). The CDR3 DNA sequence: TGTGCCAGTAGTGTACTAGCGGGGGGTTTCAATGAGCAGTTCTTC. Residues: CASSVLAGGFNEQFF. Based on the CDR3 plus reference TRBV19 and TRBJ2-1, the full variable domain is DGGITQSPKYLFRKEGQNVTLSCEQNLNHDAMYWYRQDPGQGLRLIYYSQIVNDFQKGDIAEGYSVSREKKESFPLTVTSAQKNPTAFYLCASSVLAGGFNEQFFGPGTRLTVL.

The CDR3 DNA follows: TGTGCCAGTGGGGGCTCCAGCTCTGGAAACACCATATATTTT. Its translation: CASGGSSSGNTIYF. The chain employs TRBV19 and TRBJ1-3; D is possibly TRBD1 (6 bases). The CDR3 has 14 amino acids. Trimming took 8 bases from V and 0 from J, leaving 11 bases between them. Germline V gives CDR1 LNHDA, CDR2 SQIVND (reference sequence).

The chain carries TRBV30 and TRBJ1-2, with a possible D match to TRBD1 (5 bases). This CDR3 has 14 amino acids. Germline lookup yields CDR1 GTSNPN and CDR2 SVGIG (reference sequence). Trimming cost V 0 bases and J 7 bases, with 15 bases left between them. CDR3 sequence (DNA): TGTGCCTGGAGTGTACGTCAGGGAGAGGGTGGCTACACCTTC. Translating gives CAWSVRQGEGGYTF.

CDR3 coding DNA: TGTGCCAGCAGCTTGGTTCCCTGGTTCTTAGGTGGCTACACCTTC. Translated: CASSLVPWFLGGYTF. The rearrangement joins TRBV5-6 to TRBJ1-2; D is unresolved. Germline V gene data show CDR1 as SGHDT and CDR2 as YYEEEE. Between the trimmed V and J ends, which lost 0 bases and 7 bases, there was a span of 16 bases. The CDR3 is 15 amino acids.

The chain couples TRBV7-8 to TRBJ1-2; D gene unclear. Germline assignment: CDR1 SGHVS and CDR2 FQNEAQ. The CDR3 totals 14 residues. V was cut by 1 base and J by 2 bases, with 8 bases left in between. The CDR3 sequence: CASSLGEGNYGYTF. The CDR3 nucleotides read TGTGCCAGCAGCTTAGGGGAGGGCAACTATGGCTACACCTTC. Variable domain in full (rest from reference TRBV7-8 and TRBJ1-2): GAGVSQSPRYKVAKRGQDVALRCDPISGHVSLFWYQQALGQGPEFLTYFQNEAQLDKSGLPSDRFFAERPEGSVSTLKIQRTQQEDSAVYLCASSLGEGNYGYTFGSGTRLTVV.

The chain has TRBV27 and TRBJ1-5; no clear D gene. V lost 4 bases and J 0 bases, leaving 10 bases between the germline ends. Germline V gives CDR1 MNHEY, CDR2 SMNVEV (reference sequence). There are 15 residues in the CDR3. The CDR3 spells CASSSQTYSNQPQHF. The CDR3 region has the DNA TGTGCCAGCAGTTCGCAGACTTATAGCAATCAGCCCCAGCATTTT.

Points on this clone: This specimen includes other DNA sequences encoding the same CDR3. The chain uses TRBV18 and TRBJ2-7; a weak D match, TRBD1 (6 bases). This CDR3 region has 14 residues. Trimming cost V 3 bases and J 4 bases, with 13 bases left between them. Germline-derived CDR1 and CDR2 are KGHSH and LQKENI. The DNA for the CDR3 is TGTGCCAGCTCACCTGCCGGGCAGGGGTACGAGCAGTACTTC. Encoded protein: CASSPAGQGYEQYF.

The V call is TRBV19, the J call TRBJ2-1; D perhaps matches TRBD2 (7 bases). The germline V gene has CDR1 LNHDA and CDR2 SQIVND (reference sequence). The CDR3 loop spans 17 amino acids. Trimming removed 4 bases at V and 7 bases at J, with 23 bases between. For the CDR3, the DNA is TGTGCCAGTAGTACGGGGGGCGGTCGATCGAACTCAAATGAGCAGTTCTTC. Translating it yields CASSTGGGRSNSNEQFF. Full variable domain (outside the CDR3, taken from reference TRBV19 and TRBJ2-1): DGGITQSPKYLFRKEGQNVTLSCEQNLNHDAMYWYRQDPGQGLRLIYYSQIVNDFQKGDIAEGYSVSREKKESFPLTVTSAQKNPTAFYLCASSTGGGRSNSNEQFFGPGTRLTVL.

The chain is built from TRBV5-1 and TRBJ2-2; D uncertain. V was trimmed by 1 base and J by 1 base, leaving 11 bases between them. The CDR3 totals 16 residues. Germline V lookup: CDR1 SGHRS, CDR2 YFSETQ. CDR3: CASSLSSAGNTGELFF. In DNA form, the CDR3 reads TGCGCCAGCAGCTTGTCATCGGCCGGGAACACCGGGGAGCTGTTTTTT.